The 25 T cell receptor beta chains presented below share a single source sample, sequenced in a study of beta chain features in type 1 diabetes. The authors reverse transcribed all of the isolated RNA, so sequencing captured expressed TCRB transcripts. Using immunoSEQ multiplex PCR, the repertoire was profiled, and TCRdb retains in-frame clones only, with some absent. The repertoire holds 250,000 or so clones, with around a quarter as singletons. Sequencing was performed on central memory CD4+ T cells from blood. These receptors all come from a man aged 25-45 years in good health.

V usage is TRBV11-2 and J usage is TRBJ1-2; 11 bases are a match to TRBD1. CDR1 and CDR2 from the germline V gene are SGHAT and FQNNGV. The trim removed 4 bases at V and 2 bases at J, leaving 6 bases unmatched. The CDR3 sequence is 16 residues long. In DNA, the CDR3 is TGTGCCAGCAGCTCCCGGACAGGGGGCGCGAACTATGGCTACACCTTC. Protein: CASSSRTGGANYGYTF.

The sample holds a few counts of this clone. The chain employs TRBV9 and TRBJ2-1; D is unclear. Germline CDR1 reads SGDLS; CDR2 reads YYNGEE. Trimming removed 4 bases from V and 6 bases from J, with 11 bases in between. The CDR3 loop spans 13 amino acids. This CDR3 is CASSPEATNEQFF. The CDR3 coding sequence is TGTGCCAGCAGCCCTGAGGCTACCAATGAGCAGTTCTTC.

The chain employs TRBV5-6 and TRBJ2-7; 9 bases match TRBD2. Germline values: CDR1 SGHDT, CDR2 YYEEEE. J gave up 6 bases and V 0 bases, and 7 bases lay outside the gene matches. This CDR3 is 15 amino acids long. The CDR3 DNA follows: TGTGCCAGCAGCTTGGTGCCGGGACTAGCAGGCGAGCAGTACTTC. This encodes CASSLVPGLAGEQYF.

The chain's CDR3 is CASSLEGGTRPLAKNIQYF. The DNA of the CDR3 is TGTGCCAGCAGCTTAGAGGGGGGGACACGGCCTCTAGCCAAAAACATTCAGTACTTC. The rearrangement joins TRBV11-2 to TRBJ2-4, with D possibly TRBD2 on 7 matching bases. The CDR3 sequence is 19 residues long. V was clipped by 0 bases and J by 0 bases, with 18 bases between them. CDR1 SGHAT and CDR2 FQNNGV come from the germline V gene.

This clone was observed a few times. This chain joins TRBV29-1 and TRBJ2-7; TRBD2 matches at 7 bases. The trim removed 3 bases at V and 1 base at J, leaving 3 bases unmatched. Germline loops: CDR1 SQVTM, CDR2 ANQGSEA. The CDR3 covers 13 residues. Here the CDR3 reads CSVEAGDSYEQYF. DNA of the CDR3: TGCAGCGTTGAGGCGGGGGATTCCTACGAGCAGTACTTC.

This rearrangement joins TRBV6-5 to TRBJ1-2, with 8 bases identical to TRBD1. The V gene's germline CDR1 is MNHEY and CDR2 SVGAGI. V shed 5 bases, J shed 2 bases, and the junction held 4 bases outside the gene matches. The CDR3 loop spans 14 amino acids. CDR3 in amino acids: CASSPRTGNYGYTF. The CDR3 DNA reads TGTGCCAGCAGTCCACGGACAGGGAACTATGGCTACACCTTC.

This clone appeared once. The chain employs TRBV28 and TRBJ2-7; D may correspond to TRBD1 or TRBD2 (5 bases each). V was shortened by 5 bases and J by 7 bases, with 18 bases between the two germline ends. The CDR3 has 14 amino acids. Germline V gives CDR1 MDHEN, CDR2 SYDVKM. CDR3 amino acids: CASSETIGAREQYF. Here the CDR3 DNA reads TGTGCCAGCAGTGAGACTATAGGGGCTAGGGAGCAGTACTTC.

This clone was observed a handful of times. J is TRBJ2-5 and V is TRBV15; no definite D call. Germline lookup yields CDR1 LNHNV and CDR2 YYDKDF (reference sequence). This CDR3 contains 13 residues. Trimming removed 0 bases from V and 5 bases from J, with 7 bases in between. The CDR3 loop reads CATSRERLETQYF. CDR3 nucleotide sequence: TGTGCCACCAGCAGAGAGCGGTTGGAGACCCAGTACTTC.

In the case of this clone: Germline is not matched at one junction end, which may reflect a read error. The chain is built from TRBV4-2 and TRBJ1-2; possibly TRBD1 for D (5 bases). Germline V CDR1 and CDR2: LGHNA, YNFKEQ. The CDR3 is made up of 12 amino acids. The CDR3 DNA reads TGTGCCAGCAGCAAAGACAGAAATGGCTACACCTTC. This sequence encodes CASSKDRNGYTF.

The CDR3 sequence: CASSRTGVNEQFF. The CDR3 region has the DNA TGCGCCAGCAGCCGGACAGGGGTGAATGAGCAGTTCTTC. V and J are TRBV5-1 and TRBJ2-1; 9 bases map to TRBD1. In germline, CDR1 is SGHRS, CDR2 YFSETQ. Trimming took 4 bases from V and 7 from J; bases not matched to a gene: 3. There are 13 residues in the CDR3. The variable domain in full, completed from reference TRBV5-1 and TRBJ2-1, reads KAGVTQTPRYLIKTRGQQVTLSCSPISGHRSVSWYQQTPGQGLQFLFEYFSETQRNKGNFPGRFSGRQFSNSRSEMNVSTLELGDSALYLCASSRTGVNEQFFGPGTRLTVL.

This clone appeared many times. The CDR3: CASSRRLGANVLTF. Written as DNA, the CDR3 is TGTGCCAGTAGTAGACGGCTAGGGGCCAACGTCCTGACTTTC. The chain combines TRBV19 with TRBJ2-6; no reliable D call. V gave up 4 bases and J gave up 4 bases, with 8 bases separating them. Germline V lookup: CDR1 LNHDA, CDR2 SQIVND (reference sequence). CDR3 size: 14 residues. The full variable domain, its missing parts supplied by reference TRBV19 and TRBJ2-6, is DGGITQSPKYLFRKEGQNVTLSCEQNLNHDAMYWYRQDPGQGLRLIYYSQIVNDFQKGDIAEGYSVSREKKESFPLTVTSAQKNPTAFYLCASSRRLGANVLTFGAGSRLTVL.

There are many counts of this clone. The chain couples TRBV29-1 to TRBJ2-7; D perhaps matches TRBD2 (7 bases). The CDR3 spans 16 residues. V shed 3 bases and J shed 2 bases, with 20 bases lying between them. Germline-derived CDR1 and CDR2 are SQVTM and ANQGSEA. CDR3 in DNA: TGCAGCGTTGACGGGGGCCTCGGGGGAGGGCCCTACGAGCAGTACTTC. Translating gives CSVDGGLGGGPYEQYF.

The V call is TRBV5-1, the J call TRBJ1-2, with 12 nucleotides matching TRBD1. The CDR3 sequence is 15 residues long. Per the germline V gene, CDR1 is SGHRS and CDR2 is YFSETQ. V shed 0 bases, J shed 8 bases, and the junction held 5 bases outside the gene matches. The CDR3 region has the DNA TGCGCCAGCAGCTTGGCCGGGACAGGGGGCGAGGGCTACACCTTC. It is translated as CASSLAGTGGEGYTF.

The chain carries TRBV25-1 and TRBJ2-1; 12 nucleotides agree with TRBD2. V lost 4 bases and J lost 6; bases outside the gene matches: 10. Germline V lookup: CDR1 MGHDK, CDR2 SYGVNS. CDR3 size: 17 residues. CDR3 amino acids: CASSVRSLAGGPNEQFF. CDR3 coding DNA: TGTGCCAGCAGTGTCCGATCACTAGCGGGAGGCCCCAATGAGCAGTTCTTC.

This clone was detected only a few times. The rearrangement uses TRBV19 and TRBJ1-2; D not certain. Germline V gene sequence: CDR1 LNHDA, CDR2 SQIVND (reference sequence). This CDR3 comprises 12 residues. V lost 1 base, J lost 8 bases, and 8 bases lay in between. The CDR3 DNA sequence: TGTGCCAGTAGTATAGTCGGAATCGGCTACACCTTC. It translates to CASSIVGIGYTF. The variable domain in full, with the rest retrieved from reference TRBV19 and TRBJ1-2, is DGGITQSPKYLFRKEGQNVTLSCEQNLNHDAMYWYRQDPGQGLRLIYYSQIVNDFQKGDIAEGYSVSREKKESFPLTVTSAQKNPTAFYLCASSIVGIGYTFGSGTRLTVV.

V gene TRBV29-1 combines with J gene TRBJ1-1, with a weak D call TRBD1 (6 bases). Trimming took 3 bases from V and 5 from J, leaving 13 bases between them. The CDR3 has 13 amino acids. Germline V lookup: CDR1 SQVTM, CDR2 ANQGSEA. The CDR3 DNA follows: TGCAGCGTTGACAGGGGTGGTAGGACTGAAGCTTTCTTT. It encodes CSVDRGGRTEAFF.

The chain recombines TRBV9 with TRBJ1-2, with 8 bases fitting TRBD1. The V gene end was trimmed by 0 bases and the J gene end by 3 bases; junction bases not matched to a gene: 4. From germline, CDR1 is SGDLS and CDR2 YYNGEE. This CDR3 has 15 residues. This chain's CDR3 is CASSVDQGAHYGYTF. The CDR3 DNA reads TGTGCCAGCAGCGTAGATCAGGGGGCTCACTATGGCTACACCTTC.

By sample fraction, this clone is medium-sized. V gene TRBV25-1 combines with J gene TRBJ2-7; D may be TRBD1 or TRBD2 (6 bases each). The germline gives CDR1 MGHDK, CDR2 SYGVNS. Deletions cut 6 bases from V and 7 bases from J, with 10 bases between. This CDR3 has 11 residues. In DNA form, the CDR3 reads TGTGCCAGCAGCCCGGGGGCAGAGCAGTACTTC. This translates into CASSPGAEQYF.

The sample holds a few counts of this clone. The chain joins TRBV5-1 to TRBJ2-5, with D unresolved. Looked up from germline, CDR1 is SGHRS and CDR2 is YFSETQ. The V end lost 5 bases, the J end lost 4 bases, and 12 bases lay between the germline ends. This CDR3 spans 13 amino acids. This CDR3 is CASRDAQRETQYF. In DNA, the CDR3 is TGCGCCAGCAGGGACGCCCAAAGAGAGACCCAGTACTTC.

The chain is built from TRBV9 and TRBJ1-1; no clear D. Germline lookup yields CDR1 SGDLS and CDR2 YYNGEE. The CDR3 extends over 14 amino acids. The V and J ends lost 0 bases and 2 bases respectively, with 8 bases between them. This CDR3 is CASSVDPINTEAFF. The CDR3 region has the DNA TGTGCCAGCAGCGTAGATCCCATCAACACTGAAGCTTTCTTT.

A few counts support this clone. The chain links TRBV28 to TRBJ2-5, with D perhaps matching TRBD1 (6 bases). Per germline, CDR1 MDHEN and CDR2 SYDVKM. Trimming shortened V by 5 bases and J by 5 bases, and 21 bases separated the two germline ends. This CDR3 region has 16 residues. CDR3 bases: TGTGCCAGCAGTGGGGTGGACAGATTTTCTTTTGAGACCCAGTACTTC. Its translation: CASSGVDRFSFETQYF.

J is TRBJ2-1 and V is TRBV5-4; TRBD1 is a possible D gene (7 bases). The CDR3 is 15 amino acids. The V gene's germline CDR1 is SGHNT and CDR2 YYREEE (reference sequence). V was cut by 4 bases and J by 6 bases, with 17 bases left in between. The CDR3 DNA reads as TGTGCCAGCAGCCCCGGGACAGAGGGAGGCAATGAGCAGTTCTTC. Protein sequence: CASSPGTEGGNEQFF.

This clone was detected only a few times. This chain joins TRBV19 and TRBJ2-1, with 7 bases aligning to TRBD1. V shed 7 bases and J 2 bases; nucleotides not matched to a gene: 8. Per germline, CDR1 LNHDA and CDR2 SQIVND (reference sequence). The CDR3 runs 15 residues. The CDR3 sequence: CASTSTGNTYNEQFF. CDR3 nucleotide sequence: TGTGCCAGTACCTCGACAGGGAATACCTACAATGAGCAGTTCTTC.

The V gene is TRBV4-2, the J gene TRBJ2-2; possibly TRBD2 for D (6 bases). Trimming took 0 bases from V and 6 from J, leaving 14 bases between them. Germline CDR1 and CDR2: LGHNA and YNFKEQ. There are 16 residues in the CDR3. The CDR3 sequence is CASSQDGRNWAGELFF. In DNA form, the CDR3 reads TGTGCCAGCAGCCAAGACGGGAGAAATTGGGCCGGGGAGCTGTTTTTT.

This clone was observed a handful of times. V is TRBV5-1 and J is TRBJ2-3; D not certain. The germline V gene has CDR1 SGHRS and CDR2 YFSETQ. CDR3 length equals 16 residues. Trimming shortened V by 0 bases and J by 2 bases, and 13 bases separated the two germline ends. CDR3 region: CASSLESSWATDTQYF. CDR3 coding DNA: TGCGCCAGCAGCTTGGAGTCTTCCTGGGCCACAGATACGCAGTATTTT.